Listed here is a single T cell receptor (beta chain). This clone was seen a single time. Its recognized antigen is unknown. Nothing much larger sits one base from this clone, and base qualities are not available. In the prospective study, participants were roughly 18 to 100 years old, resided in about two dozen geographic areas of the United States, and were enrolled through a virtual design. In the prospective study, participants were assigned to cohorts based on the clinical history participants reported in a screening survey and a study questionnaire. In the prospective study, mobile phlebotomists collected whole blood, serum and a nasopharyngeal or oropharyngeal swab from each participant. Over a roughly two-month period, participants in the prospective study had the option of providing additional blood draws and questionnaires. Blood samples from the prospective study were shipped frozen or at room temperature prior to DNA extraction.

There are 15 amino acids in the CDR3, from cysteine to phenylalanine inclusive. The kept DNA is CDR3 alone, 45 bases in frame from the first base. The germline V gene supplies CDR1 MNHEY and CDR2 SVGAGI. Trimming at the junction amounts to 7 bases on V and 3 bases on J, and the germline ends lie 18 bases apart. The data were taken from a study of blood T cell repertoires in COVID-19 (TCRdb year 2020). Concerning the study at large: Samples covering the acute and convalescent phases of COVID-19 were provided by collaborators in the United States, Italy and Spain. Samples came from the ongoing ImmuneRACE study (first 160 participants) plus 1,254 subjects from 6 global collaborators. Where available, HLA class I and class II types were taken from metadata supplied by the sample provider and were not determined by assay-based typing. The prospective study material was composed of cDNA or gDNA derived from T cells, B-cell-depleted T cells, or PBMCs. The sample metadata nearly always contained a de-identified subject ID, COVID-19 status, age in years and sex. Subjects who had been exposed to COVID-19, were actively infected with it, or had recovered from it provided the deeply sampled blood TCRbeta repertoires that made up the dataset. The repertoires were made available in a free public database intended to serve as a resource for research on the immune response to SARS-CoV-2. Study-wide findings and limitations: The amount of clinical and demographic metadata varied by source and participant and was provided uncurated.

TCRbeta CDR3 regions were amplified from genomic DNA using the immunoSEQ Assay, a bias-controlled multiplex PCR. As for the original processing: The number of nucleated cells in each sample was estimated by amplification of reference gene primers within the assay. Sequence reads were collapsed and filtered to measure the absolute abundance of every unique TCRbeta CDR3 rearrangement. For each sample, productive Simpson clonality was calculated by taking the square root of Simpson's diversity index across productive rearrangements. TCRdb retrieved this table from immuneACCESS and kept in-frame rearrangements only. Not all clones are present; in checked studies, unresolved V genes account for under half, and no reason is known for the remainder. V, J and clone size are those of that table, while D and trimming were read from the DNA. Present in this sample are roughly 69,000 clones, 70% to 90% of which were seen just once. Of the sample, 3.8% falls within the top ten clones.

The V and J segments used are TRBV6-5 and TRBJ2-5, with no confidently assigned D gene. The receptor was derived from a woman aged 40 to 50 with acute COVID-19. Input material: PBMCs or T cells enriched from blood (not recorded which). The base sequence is TGTGCCAGCACCTCCCTGTGGGTACAGAAAGAGACCCAGTACTTC. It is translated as CASTSLWVQKETQYF.